Only one count was recorded for the clone carrying this T cell receptor (beta chain). This specimen comes from a study of T cell changes during pregnancy in multiple sclerosis. V was clipped by 0 bases and J by 3 bases; unmatched bases: 12. CDR1 and CDR2 (germline): SGHRS, YFSETQ. The CDR3 consists of 17 residues. Repertoires were generated with immunoSEQ multiplex PCR, while TCRdb's copy carries only in-frame clones and drops some. The sample lists about 96,000 clones, 85% to 95% occurring once. The starting material was peripheral blood, obtained in the first trimester of pregnancy. J is TRBJ2-7 and V is TRBV5-1; 7 bases map to TRBD2. The TCR was taken from a female donor with multiple sclerosis, enrolled in a pregnancy study. Here the CDR3 reads CASSLVSWLADIYEQYF. The DNA of the CDR3 is TGCGCCAGCAGCTTGGTAAGTTGGCTAGCGGACATCTACGAGCAGTACTTC. Drawing the rest from reference TRBV5-1 and TRBJ2-7, the complete variable domain is KAGVTQTPRYLIKTRGQQVTLSCSPISGHRSVSWYQQTPGQGLQFLFEYFSETQRNKGNFPGRFSGRQFSNSRSEMNVSTLELGDSALYLCASSLVSWLADIYEQYFGPGTRLTVT.